This TCR beta chain was documented in a study of T cells in Graves' hyperthyroidism and ophthalmopathy. Researchers took RNA transcripts and amplified the TCR beta CDR3 regions from them. The study used the HTBI primer set for a first-round RT-PCR of the TCR CDR3. TCRdb recomputed calls from the multiplex PCR reads with MiXCR, one row per CDR3 protein. The sample lists hundreds of thousands of distinct CDR3 sequences, 12% to 15% occurring once. This clonotype was observed many times. Trimming took off 3 bases at V and 10 bases at J, with 15 bases between the two ends. The CDR3 loop spans 12 amino acids. CDR1 and CDR2 from the germline V gene are GTSNPN and SVGIG (reference sequence). Patients aged 18 to 65 had newly diagnosed hyperthyroidism lasting under 2 months. Patients were excluded for uncontrolled infection, other autoimmune disease, pregnancy or lactation.

The rearrangement links TRBV30 to TRBJ1-2; D is unresolved. The sequence was obtained from a woman between 18 and 30 years old with Graves' hyperthyroidism. Specimen: blood. The CDR3 nucleotides are TGTGCCTGGAGATTCGGAGGCTACGTCTACACCTTC. It translates to CAWRFGGYVYTF. Full variable domain (remainder filled in from reference TRBV30 and TRBJ1-2): SQTIHQWPATLVQPVGSPLSLECTVEGTSNPNLYWYRQAAGRGLQLLFYSVGIGQISSEVPQNLSASRPQDRQFILSSKKLLLSDSGFYLCAWRFGGYVYTFGSGTRLTVV.